The T cell receptor (beta chain) under discussion was sequenced for a study of T cell repertoires in cytomegalovirus infection (dated by TCRdb to about 2019). As for the study more broadly: Alongside well-studied HLA-B-restricted epitopes, the peptide stimulations were aimed at recently identified HLA-C-restricted CMV epitopes, whose presentation resists viral immunomodulation. Donor HLA type was relevant to the analysis, because carriage of CMV infection together with the matching HLA type was indicated by public TCR beta signatures.

V loses 0 bases at its end and J loses 2 bases; junction bases beyond the gene matches: 3. Sequences MNHEY (CDR1) and SVGEGT (CDR2) are obtained from the germline V gene. Reading from cysteine to phenylalanine, the CDR3 counts 16 amino acids. CDR3 DNA only is kept here, 48 bases in frame from base 1. Sample treatment or condition, as interpreted from the label and publication: in vitro stimulation with specific CMV peptide epitopes to enrich CMV-specific T cells. The instrument given in TCRdb is Illumina HiSeq 1500. The public reads were quality trimmed at Q25 with fastp and then assembled into clones with MiXCR by TCRdb, keeping productive beta chains. Identical CDR3 protein sequences are pooled into one entry, listed with their most common genes and DNA. This sample has hundreds of thousands of distinct CDR3 sequences in its table, and roughly 46% of those were observed once. In total, the top ten clones hold about 39% of the sample.

Turning to this clonotype: Its antigen target is currently unknown. No base qualities exist here, and no much larger clone lies one base off it.

What the study reported, not specific to this receptor: The ex vivo response was dominated by HLA-C-restricted CMV-specific TCR beta clonotypes, and the single most frequent clonotype in two of eight donors was supplied by these HLA-C-restricted clonotypes. In both this cohort and an independent cohort of 300 to 450 donors, the cumulative frequency of public TCR beta family members distinguished carriers of CMV infection plus the relevant HLA type.

This sequence originates from a human donor in good health (CMV status not recorded). Some clones in this sample may be carry-over from other donors' samples. This specimen was cultured PBMCs, taken from culture after CMV antigen stimulation. The chain is encoded by TRBV6-2 or TRBV6-3 joined to TRBJ2-5, with TRBD1 matching 10 junction bases. CDR3 region: CASSYSMDRGQETQYF. The nucleotide sequence is given as TGTGCCAGCAGTTACTCGATGGACAGGGGGCAAGAGACCCAGTACTTC.